This TCR beta chain was documented in a study of regulatory T cells in long-lasting Graves disease. The authors built TCR beta libraries using iRepertoire HTBI primers and Arm-PCR of CDR3 regions. Each CDR3 protein gets one entry after TCRdb re-called the multiplex PCR reads with MiXCR. The data contain 450,000 to 600,000 distinct CDR3 sequences, about a sixth of them singletons. Time point specified: newly diagnosed GD, antithyroid drugs for less than 3 months. PBMC-extracted RNA yielded the TCR library. Broader study findings: Accuracy was possibly reduced by small sample size.

Turning to this clonotype: Antigen specificity is unknown. Since a much larger clone is just one base distant, this may be a read error.

These data also featured in a second study, about T cells in Graves' hyperthyroidism and ophthalmopathy.

The clonotype originates from a man aged 40-49 years with Graves disease. This sample comprised peripheral blood mononuclear cells (PBMCs), obtained at new diagnosis, from a patient treated with antithyroid drugs.

This CDR3 is CSAGNPGQKNQPQHF. CDR3 nucleotides: TGCAGTGCTGGAAATCCCGGACAGAAGAATCAGCCCCAGCATTTT. The rearrangement uses TRBV20-1 and TRBJ1-5; weak D call: TRBD1 (6 bases). Germline V gene sequence: CDR1 DFQATT, CDR2 SNEGSKA (reference sequence). Deletions cut 5 bases from V and 4 bases from J, with 18 bases between. The CDR3 runs to 15 residues.